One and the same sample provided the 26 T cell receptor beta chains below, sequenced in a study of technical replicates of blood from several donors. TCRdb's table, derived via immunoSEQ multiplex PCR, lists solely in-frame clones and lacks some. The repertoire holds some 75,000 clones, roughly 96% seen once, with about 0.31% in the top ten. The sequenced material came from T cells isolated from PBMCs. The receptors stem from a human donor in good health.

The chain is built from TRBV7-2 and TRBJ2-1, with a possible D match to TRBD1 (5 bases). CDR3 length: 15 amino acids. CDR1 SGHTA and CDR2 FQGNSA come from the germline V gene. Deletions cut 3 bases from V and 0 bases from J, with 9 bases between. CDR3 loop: CASSFTDSSYNEQFF. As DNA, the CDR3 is TGTGCCAGCAGCTTTACAGACAGCTCCTACAATGAGCAGTTCTTC. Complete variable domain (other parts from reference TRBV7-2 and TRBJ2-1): GAGVSQSPSNKVTEKGKDVELRCDPISGHTALYWYRQSLGQGLEFLIYFQGNSAPDKSGLPSDRFSAERTGGSVSTLTIQRTQQEDSAVYLCASSFTDSSYNEQFFGPGTRLTVL.

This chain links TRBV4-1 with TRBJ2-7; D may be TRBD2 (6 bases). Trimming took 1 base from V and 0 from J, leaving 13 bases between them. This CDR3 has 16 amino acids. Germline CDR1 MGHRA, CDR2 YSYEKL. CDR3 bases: TGCGCCAGCAGCCAAGGGCCGGGGGACTCCTCCTACGAGCAGTACTTC. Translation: CASSQGPGDSSYEQYF.

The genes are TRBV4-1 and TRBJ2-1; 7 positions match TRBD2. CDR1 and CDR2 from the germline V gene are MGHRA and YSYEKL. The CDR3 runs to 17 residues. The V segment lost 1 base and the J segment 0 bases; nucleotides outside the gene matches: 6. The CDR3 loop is CASSQGGSFFSYNEQFF. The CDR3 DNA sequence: TGCGCCAGCAGCCAAGGCGGGAGCTTCTTCTCCTACAATGAGCAGTTCTTC.

Written as DNA, the CDR3 is TGTGCCAGCAGTTACAGGGTTGGCGAGCAGTACTTC. Protein sequence: CASSYRVGEQYF. V gene TRBV2 combines with J gene TRBJ2-7; tentatively, D is TRBD1 (6 bases). This CDR3 spans 12 amino acids. Per the germline V gene, CDR1 is SNHLY and CDR2 is FYNNEI. V shed 5 bases and J shed 6 bases, with 11 bases lying between them. The variable domain in full, completed from reference TRBV2 and TRBJ2-7, reads EPEVTQTPSHQVTQMGQEVILRCVPISNHLYFYWYRQILGQKVEFLVSFYNNEISEKSEIFDDQFSVERPDGSNFTLKIRSTKLEDSAMYFCASSYRVGEQYFGPGTRLTVT.

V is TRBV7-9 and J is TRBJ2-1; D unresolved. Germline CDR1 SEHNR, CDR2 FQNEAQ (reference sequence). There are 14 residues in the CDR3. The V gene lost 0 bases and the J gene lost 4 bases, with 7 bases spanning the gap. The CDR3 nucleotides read TGTGCCAGCAGCTTAGCTTCACTGTACAATGAGCAGTTCTTC. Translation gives CASSLASLYNEQFF.

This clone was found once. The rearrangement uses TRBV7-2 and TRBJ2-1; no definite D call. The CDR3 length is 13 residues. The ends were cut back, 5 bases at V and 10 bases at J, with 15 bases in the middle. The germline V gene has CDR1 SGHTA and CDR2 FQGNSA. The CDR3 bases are TGTGCCAGCAGCCTTCTTACGGTCGAGGAGCAGTTCTTC. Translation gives CASSLLTVEEQFF.

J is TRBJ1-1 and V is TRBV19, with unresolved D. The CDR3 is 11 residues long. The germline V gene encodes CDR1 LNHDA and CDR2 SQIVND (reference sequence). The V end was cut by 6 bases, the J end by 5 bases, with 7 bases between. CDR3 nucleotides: TGTGCCAGTAGCGTACGGACTGAAGCTTTCTTT. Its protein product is CASSVRTEAFF.

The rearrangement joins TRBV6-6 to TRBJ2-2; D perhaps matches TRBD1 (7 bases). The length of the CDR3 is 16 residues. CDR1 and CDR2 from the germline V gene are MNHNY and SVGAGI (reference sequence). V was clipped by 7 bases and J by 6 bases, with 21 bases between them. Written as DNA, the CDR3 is TGTGCCAGCACCCTGGTGGGGCAGGGGGGCTCCGGGGAGCTGTTTTTT. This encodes CASTLVGQGGSGELFF.

For the CDR3, the DNA is TGCGCCAGCAGCCAAGATGCGTCCCGAGGGAACTATGGCTACACCTTC. Amino acid sequence: CASSQDASRGNYGYTF. This chain connects TRBV4-3 to TRBJ1-2, with D unresolved. CDR3 length equals 16 residues. Deletions cut 0 bases from V and 2 bases from J, with 13 bases between. Germline CDR1 LGHNA, CDR2 YSLEER.

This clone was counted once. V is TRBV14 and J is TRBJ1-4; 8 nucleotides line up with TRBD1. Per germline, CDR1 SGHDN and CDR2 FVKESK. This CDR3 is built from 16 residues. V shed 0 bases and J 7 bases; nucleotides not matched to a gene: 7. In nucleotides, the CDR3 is TGTGCCAGCAGCCAAGACCGTAGGACAGGGTTTGAAAAACTGTTTTTT. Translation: CASSQDRRTGFEKLFF.

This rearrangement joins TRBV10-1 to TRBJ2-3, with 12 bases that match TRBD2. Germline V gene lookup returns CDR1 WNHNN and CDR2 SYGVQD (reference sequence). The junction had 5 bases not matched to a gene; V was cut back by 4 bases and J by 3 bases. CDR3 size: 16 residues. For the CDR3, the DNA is TGCGCCAGCAGTGGGCTAGCGGGAGGGCTGACAGATACGCAGTATTTT. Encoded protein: CASSGLAGGLTDTQYF.

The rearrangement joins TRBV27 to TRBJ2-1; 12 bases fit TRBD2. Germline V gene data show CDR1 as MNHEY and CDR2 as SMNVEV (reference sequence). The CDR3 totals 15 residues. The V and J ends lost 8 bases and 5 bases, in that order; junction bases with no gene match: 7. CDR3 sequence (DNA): TGTGCCAGCCAAAGATGGACTAGCGGGAACAATGAGCAGTTCTTC. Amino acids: CASQRWTSGNNEQFF.

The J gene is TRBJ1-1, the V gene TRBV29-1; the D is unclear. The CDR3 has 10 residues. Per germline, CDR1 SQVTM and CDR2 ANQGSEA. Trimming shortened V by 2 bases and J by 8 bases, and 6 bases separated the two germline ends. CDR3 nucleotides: TGCAGCGTTGAATCTACCGAAGCTTTCTTT. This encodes CSVESTEAFF.

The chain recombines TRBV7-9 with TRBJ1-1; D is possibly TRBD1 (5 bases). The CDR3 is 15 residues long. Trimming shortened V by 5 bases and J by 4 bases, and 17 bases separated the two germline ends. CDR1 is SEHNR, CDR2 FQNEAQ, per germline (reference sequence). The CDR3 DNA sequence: TGTGCCAGCAGCCCAATGGGTCCAGGGCGCACTGAAGCTTTCTTT. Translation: CASSPMGPGRTEAFF.

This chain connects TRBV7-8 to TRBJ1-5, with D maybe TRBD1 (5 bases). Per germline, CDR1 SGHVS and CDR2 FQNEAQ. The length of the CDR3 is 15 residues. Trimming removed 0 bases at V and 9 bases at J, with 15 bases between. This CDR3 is CASSLAQGNLGPQHF. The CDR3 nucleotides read TGTGCCAGCAGCTTAGCCCAGGGAAATTTGGGGCCCCAGCATTTT. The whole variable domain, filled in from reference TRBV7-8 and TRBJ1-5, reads GAGVSQSPRYKVAKRGQDVALRCDPISGHVSLFWYQQALGQGPEFLTYFQNEAQLDKSGLPSDRFFAERPEGSVSTLKIQRTQQEDSAVYLCASSLAQGNLGPQHFGDGTRLSIL.

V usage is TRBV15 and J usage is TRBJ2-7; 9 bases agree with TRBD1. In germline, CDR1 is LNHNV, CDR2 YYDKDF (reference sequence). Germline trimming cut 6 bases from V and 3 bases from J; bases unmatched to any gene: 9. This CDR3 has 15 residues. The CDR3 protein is CATRAQGQGNYEQYF. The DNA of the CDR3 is TGTGCCACCAGAGCCCAGGGACAGGGCAACTACGAGCAGTACTTC.

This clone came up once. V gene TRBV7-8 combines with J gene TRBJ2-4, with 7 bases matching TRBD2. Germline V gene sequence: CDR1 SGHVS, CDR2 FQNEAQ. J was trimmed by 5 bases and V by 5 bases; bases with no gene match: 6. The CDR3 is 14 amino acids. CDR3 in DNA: TGTGCCAGCAGCCTAGGACTAGGGGAAAACATTCAGTACTTC. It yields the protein CASSLGLGENIQYF.

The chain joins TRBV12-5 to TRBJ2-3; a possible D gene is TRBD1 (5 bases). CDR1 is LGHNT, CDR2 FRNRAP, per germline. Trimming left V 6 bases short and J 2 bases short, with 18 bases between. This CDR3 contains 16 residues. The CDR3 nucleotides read TGTGCTAGTGGCGAGATCAGGACACGAGACACAGATACGCAGTATTTT. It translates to CASGEIRTRDTDTQYF.

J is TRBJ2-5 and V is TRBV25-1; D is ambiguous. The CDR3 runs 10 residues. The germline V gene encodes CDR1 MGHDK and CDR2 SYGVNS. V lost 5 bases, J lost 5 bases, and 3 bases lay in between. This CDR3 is CASSRETQYF. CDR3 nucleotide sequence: TGTGCCAGCAGTCGGGAGACCCAGTACTTC.

CDR3 protein: CASSPTWESAEAFF. For the CDR3, the DNA is TGTGCCAGCTCACCAACGTGGGAGTCCGCTGAAGCTTTCTTT. The V call is TRBV18, the J call TRBJ1-1; D gene uncertain. V was shortened by 2 bases and J by 6 bases, with 13 bases between the two germline ends. Germline V gene data show CDR1 as KGHSH and CDR2 as LQKENI. The CDR3 has 14 residues.

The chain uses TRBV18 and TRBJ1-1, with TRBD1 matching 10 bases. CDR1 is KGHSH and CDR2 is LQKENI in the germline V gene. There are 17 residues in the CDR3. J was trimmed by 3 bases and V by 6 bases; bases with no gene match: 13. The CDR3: CASSPGQGSFSDTEAFF. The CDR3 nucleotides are TGTGCCAGCTCGCCGGGACAGGGGTCGTTTTCGGACACTGAAGCTTTCTTT.

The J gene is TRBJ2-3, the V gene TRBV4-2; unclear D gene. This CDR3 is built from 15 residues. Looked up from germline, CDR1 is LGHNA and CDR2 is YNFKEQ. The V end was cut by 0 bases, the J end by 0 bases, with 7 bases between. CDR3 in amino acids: CASSQDPLSTDTQYF. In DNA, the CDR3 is TGTGCCAGCAGCCAAGATCCGCTAAGCACAGATACGCAGTATTTT.

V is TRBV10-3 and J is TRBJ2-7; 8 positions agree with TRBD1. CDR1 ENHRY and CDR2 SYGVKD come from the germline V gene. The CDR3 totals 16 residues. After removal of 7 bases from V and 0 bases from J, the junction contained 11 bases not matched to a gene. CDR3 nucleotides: TGTGCCATCAACCATCAGGACAGGGAGAGCTCCTACGAGCAGTACTTC. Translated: CAINHQDRESSYEQYF.

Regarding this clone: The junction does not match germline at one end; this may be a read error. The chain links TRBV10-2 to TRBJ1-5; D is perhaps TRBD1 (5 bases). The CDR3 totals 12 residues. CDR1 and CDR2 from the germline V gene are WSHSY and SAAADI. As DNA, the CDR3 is TGCGCCGGCAGTGAGTGGGGCCAGCCCCAGCATTTT. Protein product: CAGSEWGQPQHF.

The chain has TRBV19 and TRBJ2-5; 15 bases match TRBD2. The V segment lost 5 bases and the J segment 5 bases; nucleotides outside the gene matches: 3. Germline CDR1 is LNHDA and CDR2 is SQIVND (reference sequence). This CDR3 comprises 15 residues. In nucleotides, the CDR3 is TGTGCCAGTAGTGAGGGACTAGCGGGAGGTGAGACCCAGTACTTC. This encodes CASSEGLAGGETQYF.

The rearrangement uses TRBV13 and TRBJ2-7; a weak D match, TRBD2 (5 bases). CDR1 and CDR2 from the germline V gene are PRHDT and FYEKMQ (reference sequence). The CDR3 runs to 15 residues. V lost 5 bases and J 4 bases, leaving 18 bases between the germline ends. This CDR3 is CASSQTSFPDYEQYF. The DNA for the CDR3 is TGTGCCAGCAGCCAAACTAGTTTCCCCGATTACGAGCAGTACTTC.